This T cell receptor beta chain was captured by sequencing in a study of OX40 agonist ivuxolimab in advanced cancers. At the level of the study: Partial responses occurred in Three dose-escalation patients, one with hepatocellular carcinoma and two with cutaneous melanoma.

There are 13 residues in the CDR3. V lost 2 bases and J 5 bases, leaving 7 bases between the germline ends. The germline V gene encodes CDR1 MNHEY and CDR2 SMNVEV (reference sequence). As to this clone: Its antigen is not known.

Overall study findings and caveats: There were, on average, more expanded clones in CD8+ T cells than in CD4+.

Generated by immunoSEQ multiplex PCR, the TCRdb table keeps only in-frame clones and is missing some. The data show 50,000 to 65,000 clones, 75% to 90% seen once. V is TRBV27 and J is TRBJ1-5, with a tentative D call TRBD1 (5 bases). Sequences were derived from CD4+ or CD8+ T cells sorted from blood, sampled in a trial of the OX40 agonist ivuxolimab. The clonotype was recovered from an adult with an advanced solid tumor such as melanoma, head and neck, liver or kidney cancer. The CDR3 sequence: CASSLSRDQPQHF. The CDR3 DNA is TGTGCCAGCAGTTTAAGCAGGGATCAGCCCCAGCATTTT.